These 29 T cell receptor beta chains came from one sample sequenced in a study of shared clonotypes between healthy human individuals. The method was immunoSEQ multiplex PCR; TCRdb's version includes in-frame clones alone and lacks a portion of them. The table records 550,000 to 750,000 clones, roughly 95% of them present only once. The naive CD8 subset, CD45RO-negative cells positively selected for CCR7, excluded terminally differentiated effector memory CD45RA+ cells. Specimen: naive CD8+ T cells sorted from blood. These receptors all stem from a woman aged 25-40 years in good health.

CDR3 nucleotide sequence: TGTGCCAGCAGTGAAGTGGGACAGGGACCCTACGAGCAGTACTTC. Its translation is CASSEVGQGPYEQYF. V gene TRBV2 combines with J gene TRBJ2-7, with 9 bases lining up with TRBD1. J was trimmed by 2 bases and V by 1 base; bases with no gene match: 3. This CDR3 region has 15 residues. CDR1 is SNHLY, CDR2 FYNNEI, per germline.

This clone was picked up a small number of times. The V and J genes are TRBV4-1 and TRBJ2-1; tentatively, D is TRBD1 (5 bases). Germline CDR1 reads MGHRA; CDR2 reads YSYEKL. Trimming shortened V by 0 bases and J by 7 bases, and 7 bases separated the two germline ends. The CDR3 runs to 13 residues. The CDR3 sequence: CASSQDRANEQFF. CDR3 nucleotides: TGCGCCAGCAGCCAAGACAGGGCGAATGAGCAGTTCTTC.

The rearrangement links TRBV29-1 to TRBJ2-2; tentatively, D is TRBD1 (6 bases). The CDR3 is made up of 15 amino acids. The germline gives CDR1 SQVTM, CDR2 ANQGSEA. Trimming took off 4 bases at V and 0 bases at J, with 12 bases between the two ends. The CDR3 DNA sequence: TGCAGCGTTGTCGGGGACACCTCGAACACCGGGGAGCTGTTTTTT. It is translated as CSVVGDTSNTGELFF.

CDR3 amino acids: CASSLASNTGELFF. As DNA, the CDR3 is TGTGCCAGCAGCTTGGCGTCGAACACCGGGGAGCTGTTTTTT. This rearrangement joins TRBV5-6 to TRBJ2-2; D call uncertain. The CDR3 runs to 14 residues. Per the germline V gene, CDR1 is SGHDT and CDR2 is YYEEEE. V lost 0 bases and J 0 bases, leaving 3 bases between the germline ends.

The chain carries TRBV15 and TRBJ1-3, with D unresolved. V lost 0 bases, J lost 0 bases, and 6 bases lay in between. The germline gives CDR1 LNHNV, CDR2 YYDKDF (reference sequence). The CDR3 spans 15 residues. The CDR3 loop is CATSRDPGSGNTIYF. In DNA form, the CDR3 reads TGTGCCACCAGCAGAGATCCAGGCTCTGGAAACACCATATATTTT.

This chain connects TRBV5-6 to TRBJ2-7; 8 nucleotides line up with TRBD2. The V gene's germline CDR1 is SGHDT and CDR2 YYEEEE. The length of the CDR3 is 14 residues. J was trimmed by 4 bases and V by 4 bases; bases with no gene match: 7. The CDR3 is CASSPGSGGYEQYF. In DNA form, the CDR3 reads TGTGCCAGCAGCCCTGGTTCGGGGGGGTACGAGCAGTACTTC. Filled out from reference TRBV5-6 and TRBJ2-7, the complete variable domain reads DAGVTQSPTHLIKTRGQQVTLRCSPKSGHDTVSWYQQALGQGPQFIFQYYEEEERQRGNFPDRFSGHQFPNYSSELNVNALLLGDSALYLCASSPGSGGYEQYFGPGTRLTVT.

This chain uses TRBV4-2 with TRBJ2-4; 14 bases are a match to TRBD2. The CDR3 length is 17 residues. Trimming at V came to 4 bases and at J to 4 bases, leaving 6 bases not matched to a gene. The germline gives CDR1 LGHNA, CDR2 YNFKEQ. CDR3 in amino acids: CASSPLWTSGRKNIQYF. In DNA form, the CDR3 reads TGTGCCAGCAGCCCATTGTGGACTAGCGGGAGGAAAAACATTCAGTACTTC.

The sample holds one count of this clone. The J gene is TRBJ2-1, the V gene TRBV28, with D unclear. Germline CDR1 is MDHEN and CDR2 is SYDVKM. CDR3 size: 14 residues. V was trimmed by 2 bases and J by 7 bases, leaving 12 bases between them. This CDR3 is CASSLGITRNEQFF. The CDR3 DNA reads TGTGCCAGCAGTTTAGGGATCACCCGGAATGAGCAGTTCTTC.

CDR3 loop: CASSFSGADTEAFF. The CDR3 DNA is TGTGCCAGCAGCTTCTCGGGCGCGGACACTGAAGCTTTCTTT. The chain employs TRBV7-9 and TRBJ1-1; no firm D call. The V gene's germline CDR1 is SEHNR and CDR2 FQNEAQ (reference sequence). V was trimmed by 3 bases and J by 3 bases, leaving 11 bases between them. This CDR3 is 14 amino acids long.

The chain joins TRBV28 to TRBJ2-7; D unresolved. The CDR3 has 14 residues. Germline loops: CDR1 MDHEN, CDR2 SYDVKM. The germline V and J ends were trimmed by 5 bases and 3 bases, with 14 bases remaining between them. The DNA of the CDR3 is TGTGCCAGCAGTGGGTCAGGAACGGGCTACGAGCAGTACTTC. Encoded protein: CASSGSGTGYEQYF.

The CDR3 loop is CASTDRIAVYQETQYF. In nucleotides, the CDR3 is TGTGCCAGCACCGATAGAATAGCGGTGTACCAAGAGACCCAGTACTTC. The gene calls are TRBV2 and TRBJ2-5; tentative D call: TRBD2 (6 bases). CDR1 SNHLY and CDR2 FYNNEI come from the germline V gene. This CDR3 has 16 amino acids. The V end was cut by 7 bases, the J end by 0 bases, with 18 bases between. Using reference TRBV2 and TRBJ2-5 for the parts outside the CDR3, the full variable domain is EPEVTQTPSHQVTQMGQEVILRCVPISNHLYFYWYRQILGQKVEFLVSFYNNEISEKSEIFDDQFSVERPDGSNFTLKIRSTKLEDSAMYFCASTDRIAVYQETQYFGPGTRLLVL.

V gene TRBV7-8 combines with J gene TRBJ1-3; D is undetermined. The ends were cut back, 1 base at V and 0 bases at J, with 7 bases in the middle. This CDR3 contains 15 residues. CDR1 and CDR2 from the germline V gene are SGHVS and FQNEAQ. The CDR3 bases are TGTGCCAGCAGCTTAGGGCCCTTCTCTGGAAACACCATATATTTT. As protein: CASSLGPFSGNTIYF.

This chain links TRBV28 with TRBJ2-5; no firm D call. The length of the CDR3 is 19 residues. Trimming stripped 1 base from V and 3 bases from J, with 24 bases between. Germline CDR1 reads MDHEN; CDR2 reads SYDVKM. The CDR3 DNA reads TGTGCCAGCAGTTTATCGGCTCGGGCAGCAATGGGTGAGAAAGAGACCCAGTACTTC. This codes for CASSLSARAAMGEKETQYF. The full variable domain, in which reference TRBV28 and TRBJ2-5 provide the parts outside the CDR3, is DVKVTQSSRYLVKRTGEKVFLECVQDMDHENMFWYRQDPGLGLRLIYFSYDVKMKEKGDIPEGYSVSREKKERFSLILESASTNQTSMYLCASSLSARAAMGEKETQYFGPGTRLLVL.

The chain couples TRBV4-2 to TRBJ2-5; no definite D call. The DNA end is more similar to TRBJ2-7, so the J call may be wrong. Germline values: CDR1 LGHNA, CDR2 YNFKEQ. The CDR3 runs 13 residues. CDR3 nucleotide sequence: TGTGCCAGCAGCCAAGATCTAGGGTACGAGCAGTACTTC. Translated: CASSQDLGYEQYF.

This chain uses TRBV7-6 with TRBJ2-1; 10 positions match TRBD2. Germline values: CDR1 SGHVS, CDR2 FNYEAQ. V shed 1 base, J shed 6 bases, and the junction held 9 bases outside the gene matches. CDR3 length: 17 residues. In nucleotides, the CDR3 is TGTGCCAGCAGCTTAGTTCTAGCGGGAGAGGGTAGCAATGAGCAGTTCTTC. It encodes CASSLVLAGEGSNEQFF.

The chain uses TRBV15 and TRBJ1-5; 7 bases map to TRBD1. Germline CDR1 is LNHNV and CDR2 is YYDKDF (reference sequence). Germline trimming cut 1 base from V and 7 bases from J; bases unmatched to any gene: 4. This CDR3 is built from 14 residues. The CDR3 loop reads CATSRGAGGQPQHF. DNA of the CDR3: TGTGCCACCAGCAGAGGGGCAGGGGGACAGCCCCAGCATTTT.

The V call is TRBV19, the J call TRBJ1-1; D perhaps matches TRBD1 (6 bases). The CDR3 has 17 residues. V lost 9 bases and J lost 0, with 23 bases in between. Germline lookup yields CDR1 LNHDA and CDR2 SQIVND (reference sequence). The CDR3 region is CASKNRVLADMNTEAFF. In DNA form, the CDR3 reads TGTGCCAGCAAAAACAGGGTCTTGGCGGACATGAACACTGAAGCTTTCTTT.

This chain links TRBV27 with TRBJ2-5; TRBD1 agrees at 8 bases. The CDR3 length is 18 residues. CDR1 and CDR2 (germline): MNHEY, SMNVEV (reference sequence). V trimming: 6 bases; J trimming: 0 bases; junction bases outside the gene matches: 15. DNA of the CDR3: TGTGCCAGCAGCCAAGGGACAGGACGATTAGGGGACCAAGAGACCCAGTACTTC. It is translated as CASSQGTGRLGDQETQYF.

The chain couples TRBV4-2 to TRBJ2-1, with TRBD2 matching 7 bases. The CDR3 runs to 14 residues. Losses at the gene ends were 3 bases for V and 8 bases for J; bases not matched to a gene: 7. Per the germline V gene, CDR1 is LGHNA and CDR2 is YNFKEQ. The CDR3 DNA reads TGTGCCAGCAGCCATCATCGACTAGCCGATGAGCAGTTCTTC. Encoded protein: CASSHHRLADEQFF.

This clone was counted a single time. Other DNA sequences in this specimen translate into the identical CDR3. The V and J genes are TRBV9 and TRBJ1-1; no clear D. Trimming took 0 bases from V and 0 from J, leaving 9 bases between them. The CDR3 sequence is 15 residues long. Per germline, CDR1 SGDLS and CDR2 YYNGEE. The CDR3 DNA is TGTGCCAGCAGCGTAGTCGGGGTAATGAACACTGAAGCTTTCTTT. As protein: CASSVVGVMNTEAFF.

J is TRBJ2-3 and V is TRBV27, with 10 bases that match TRBD2. CDR1 MNHEY and CDR2 SMNVEV come from the germline V gene (reference sequence). V lost 2 bases and J lost 2; bases outside the gene matches: 4. The CDR3 is made up of 16 amino acids. CDR3 in amino acids: CASSLDTSGATDTQYF. In DNA, the CDR3 is TGTGCCAGCAGTTTAGATACTAGCGGGGCCACAGATACGCAGTATTTT.

V usage is TRBV7-8 and J usage is TRBJ2-5; D uncertain. Germline V lookup: CDR1 SGHVS, CDR2 FQNEAQ. Trimming shortened V by 6 bases and J by 1 base, and 12 bases separated the two germline ends. The CDR3 is made up of 14 amino acids. This chain's CDR3 is CASSDGRTQETQYF. The CDR3 DNA reads as TGTGCCAGCAGTGATGGGCGGACCCAAGAGACCCAGTACTTC.

V gene TRBV27 combines with J gene TRBJ2-7; TRBD2 matches 9 bases. V was pared by 6 bases and J by 4 bases, with 7 bases of the junction left unmatched. The V gene's germline CDR1 is MNHEY and CDR2 SMNVEV (reference sequence). The CDR3 consists of 14 residues. The CDR3 here is CASRTGTSLYEQYF. In DNA form, the CDR3 reads TGTGCCAGCAGAACCGGGACTAGCTTATACGAGCAGTACTTC.

The V call is TRBV7-8, the J call TRBJ2-3; D is undetermined. Trimming shortened V by 1 base and J by 2 bases, and 1 base separated the two germline ends. The CDR3 consists of 12 residues. Germline values: CDR1 SGHVS, CDR2 FQNEAQ. The CDR3 DNA follows: TGTGCCAGCAGCTTAGACACAGATACGCAGTATTTT. This encodes CASSLDTDTQYF.

The chain links TRBV28 to TRBJ2-1, with 7 bases fitting TRBD2. V lost 3 bases to trimming and J lost 4 bases; unmatched junction nucleotides: 6. The germline V gene encodes CDR1 MDHEN and CDR2 SYDVKM. The CDR3 covers 15 residues. The CDR3 is CASSFTGGLYNEQFF. CDR3 in DNA: TGTGCCAGCAGTTTCACGGGAGGACTATACAATGAGCAGTTCTTC.

The chain links TRBV2 to TRBJ1-2; D perhaps matches TRBD1 (6 bases). V lost 7 bases, J lost 8 bases, and 20 bases lay in between. The germline V gene encodes CDR1 SNHLY and CDR2 FYNNEI. This CDR3 comprises 14 residues. CDR3 nucleotides: TGTGCCAGCATCGAACGGGACATTCTCGGCGGCTACACCTTC. Protein sequence: CASIERDILGGYTF.

This chain joins TRBV7-9 and TRBJ2-3, with TRBD1 identical over 8 bases. Germline V gene data show CDR1 as SEHNR and CDR2 as FQNEAQ (reference sequence). Germline trimming cut 1 base from V and 2 bases from J; bases unmatched to any gene: 8. The CDR3 loop spans 17 amino acids. The CDR3, as DNA: TGTGCCAGCAGCTTAGGTGGGACAGGAAAGTTCACAGATACGCAGTATTTT. Protein sequence: CASSLGGTGKFTDTQYF. Filled out from reference TRBV7-9 and TRBJ2-3, the complete variable domain reads DTGVSQNPRHKITKRGQNVTFRCDPISEHNRLYWYRQTLGQGPEFLTYFQNEAQLEKSRLLSDRFSAERPKGSFSTLEIQRTEQGDSAMYLCASSLGGTGKFTDTQYFGPGTRLTVL.

V usage is TRBV27 and J usage is TRBJ2-1, with TRBD2 matching 12 bases. The CDR3 has 16 residues. Trimming took 6 bases from V and 7 from J; bases not matched to a gene: 10. Germline V gene sequence: CDR1 MNHEY, CDR2 SMNVEV (reference sequence). The CDR3 here is CASRTSGSPNRNEQFF. The CDR3 coding sequence is TGTGCCAGCAGGACTAGCGGGAGCCCAAACAGGAATGAGCAGTTCTTC.

The J gene is TRBJ2-3, the V gene TRBV28; a possible D gene is TRBD2 (6 bases). Germline-derived CDR1 and CDR2 are MDHEN and SYDVKM. Trimming took off 3 bases at V and 2 bases at J, with 18 bases between the two ends. The CDR3 sequence is 17 residues long. This CDR3 reads CASSFFRLAVDTDTQYF. CDR3 sequence (DNA): TGTGCCAGCAGTTTTTTTAGGTTAGCGGTAGACACAGATACGCAGTATTTT.